This TCR beta chain was recovered during a study of blood T cell repertoires in COVID-19. Study as a whole: The United States, Italy and Spain supplied acute and convalescent COVID-19 samples. In each case, the material was cDNA or gDNA derived from T cells, B-cell-depleted T cells, or PBMCs.

This CDR3 contains 15 residues. Deletions cut 0 bases from V and 4 bases from J, with 10 bases between. CDR1 is LNHNV, CDR2 YYDKDF, per germline (reference sequence). Authors' analysis steps: Estimated nucleated cell counts came from reference gene primer amplification. Measured with immunoSEQ multiplex PCR; TCRdb has only the in-frame clones, and not every one. V, J and clone size derive from that table, while D and trimming were established from the DNA sequence. Altogether about 150,000 clones are present, around 80% being singletons, with the ten largest covering roughly 0.52%. This clonotype originated in a man aged 55 to 70 with acute or convalescent COVID-19. The sample consisted of peripheral blood. This chain connects TRBV15 to TRBJ2-1; weak D call: TRBD1 (6 bases). The CDR3 coding sequence is TGTGCCACCAGCAGAGACAGGGGCTTGTACAATGAGCAGTTCTTC. As protein: CATSRDRGLYNEQFF.